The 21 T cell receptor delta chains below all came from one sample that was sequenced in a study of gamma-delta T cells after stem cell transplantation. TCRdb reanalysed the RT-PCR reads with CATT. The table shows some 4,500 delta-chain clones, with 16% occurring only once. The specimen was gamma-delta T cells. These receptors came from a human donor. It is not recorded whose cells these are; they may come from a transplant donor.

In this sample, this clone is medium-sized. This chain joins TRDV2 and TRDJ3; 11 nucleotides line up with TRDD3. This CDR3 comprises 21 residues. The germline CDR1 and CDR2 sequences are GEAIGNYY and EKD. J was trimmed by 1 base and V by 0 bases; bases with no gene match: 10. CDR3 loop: CACDTAEYWGINSWDTRQMFF. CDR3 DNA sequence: TGTGCCTGTGACACCGCGGAGTACTGGGGGATAAATTCCTGGGACACCCGACAGATGTTTTTC.

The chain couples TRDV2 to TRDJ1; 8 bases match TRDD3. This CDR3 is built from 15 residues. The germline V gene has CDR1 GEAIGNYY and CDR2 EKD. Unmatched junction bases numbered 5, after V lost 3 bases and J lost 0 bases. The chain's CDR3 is CACDWGYPYTDKLIF. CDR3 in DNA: TGTGCCTGTGACTGGGGATACCCGTACACCGATAAACTCATCTTT.

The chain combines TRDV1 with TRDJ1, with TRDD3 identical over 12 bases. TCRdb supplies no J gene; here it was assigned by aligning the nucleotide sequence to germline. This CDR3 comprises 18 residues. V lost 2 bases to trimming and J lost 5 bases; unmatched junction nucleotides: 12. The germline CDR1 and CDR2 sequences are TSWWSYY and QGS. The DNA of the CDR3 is TGTGCTCTTGGGGAAAGAGGCACTGGGGGATACATGGGGGATAAACTCATCTTT. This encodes CALGERGTGGYMGDKLIF.

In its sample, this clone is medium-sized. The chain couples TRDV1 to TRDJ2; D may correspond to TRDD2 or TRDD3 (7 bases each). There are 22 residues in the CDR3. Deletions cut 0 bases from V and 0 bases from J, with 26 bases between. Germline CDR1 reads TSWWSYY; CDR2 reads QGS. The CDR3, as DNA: TGTGCTCTTGGGGAACTGCTTCCTATTCCCCTGGGGGCCCCCGCTTTGACAGCACAACTCTTCTTT. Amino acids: CALGELLPIPLGAPALTAQLFF.

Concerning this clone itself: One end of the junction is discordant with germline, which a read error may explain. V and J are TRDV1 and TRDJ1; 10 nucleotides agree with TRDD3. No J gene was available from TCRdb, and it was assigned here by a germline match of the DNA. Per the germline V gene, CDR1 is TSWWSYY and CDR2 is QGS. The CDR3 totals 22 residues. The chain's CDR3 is CAIGEIATRRGDTGRYTDKLIF. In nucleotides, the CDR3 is TGTGCTATTGGGGAAATCGCCACCAGAAGGGGGGATACGGGCCGCTACACCGATAAACTCATCTTT.

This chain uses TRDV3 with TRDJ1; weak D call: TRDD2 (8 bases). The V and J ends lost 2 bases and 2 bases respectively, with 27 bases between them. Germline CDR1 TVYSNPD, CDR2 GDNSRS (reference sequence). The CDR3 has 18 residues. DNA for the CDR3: TGTGCCTTTTACGGCCTTCCTAACGCGGGGGATTGGACCGATAAACTCATCTTT. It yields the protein CAFYGLPNAGDWTDKLIF.

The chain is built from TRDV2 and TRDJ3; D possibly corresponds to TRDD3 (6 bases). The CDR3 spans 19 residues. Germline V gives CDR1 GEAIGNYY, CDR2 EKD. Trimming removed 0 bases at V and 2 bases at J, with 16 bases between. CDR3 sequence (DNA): TGTGCCTGTGACACCGGATACTCGAATCAACCCTGGGACACCCGACAGATGTTTTTC. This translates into CACDTGYSNQPWDTRQMFF.

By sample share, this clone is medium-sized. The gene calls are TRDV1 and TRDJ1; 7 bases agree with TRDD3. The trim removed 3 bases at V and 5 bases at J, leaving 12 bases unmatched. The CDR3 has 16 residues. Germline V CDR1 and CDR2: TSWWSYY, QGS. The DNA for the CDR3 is TGTGCTCTTGGGGACCCCCTACGCTCTGGGGGGGATAAACTCATCTTT. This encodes CALGDPLRSGGDKLIF.

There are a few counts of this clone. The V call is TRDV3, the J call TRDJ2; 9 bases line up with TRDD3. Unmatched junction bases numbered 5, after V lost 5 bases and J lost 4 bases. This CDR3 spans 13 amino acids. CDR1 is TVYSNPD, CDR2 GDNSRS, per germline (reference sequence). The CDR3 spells CALLGDKTAQLFF. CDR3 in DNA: TGTGCCCTACTGGGGGACAAGACAGCACAACTCTTCTTT.

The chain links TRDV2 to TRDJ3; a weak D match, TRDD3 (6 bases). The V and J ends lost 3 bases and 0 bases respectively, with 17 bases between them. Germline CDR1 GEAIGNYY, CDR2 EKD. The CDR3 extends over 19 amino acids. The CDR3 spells CACDPAGGTSSWDTRQMFF. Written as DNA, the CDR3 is TGTGCCTGTGACCCTGCGGGGGGGACCAGCTCCTGGGACACCCGACAGATGTTTTTC.

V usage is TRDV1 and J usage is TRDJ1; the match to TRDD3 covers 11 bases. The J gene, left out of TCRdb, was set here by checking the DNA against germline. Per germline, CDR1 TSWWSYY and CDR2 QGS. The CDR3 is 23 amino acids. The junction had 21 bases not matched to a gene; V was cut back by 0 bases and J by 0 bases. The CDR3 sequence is CALGELGTVTNGGYETYTDKLIF. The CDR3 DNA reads TGTGCTCTTGGGGAACTAGGGACCGTTACTAATGGGGGATACGAGACCTACACCGATAAACTCATCTTT.

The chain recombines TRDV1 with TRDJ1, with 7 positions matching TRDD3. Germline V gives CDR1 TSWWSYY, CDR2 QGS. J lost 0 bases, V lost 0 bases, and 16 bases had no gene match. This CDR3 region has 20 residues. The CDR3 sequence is CALGELVAYVGDLYTDKLIF. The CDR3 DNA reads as TGTGCTCTTGGGGAACTAGTCGCCTACGTGGGGGACCTGTACACCGATAAACTCATCTTT.

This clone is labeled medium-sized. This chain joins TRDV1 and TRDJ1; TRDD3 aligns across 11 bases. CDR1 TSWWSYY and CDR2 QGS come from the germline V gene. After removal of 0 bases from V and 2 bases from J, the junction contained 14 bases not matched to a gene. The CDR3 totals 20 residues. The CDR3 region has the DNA TGTGCTCTTGGGGAACTAAAACTTCGTGGGGGATACGCCATTACCGATAAACTCATCTTT. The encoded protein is CALGELKLRGGYAITDKLIF.

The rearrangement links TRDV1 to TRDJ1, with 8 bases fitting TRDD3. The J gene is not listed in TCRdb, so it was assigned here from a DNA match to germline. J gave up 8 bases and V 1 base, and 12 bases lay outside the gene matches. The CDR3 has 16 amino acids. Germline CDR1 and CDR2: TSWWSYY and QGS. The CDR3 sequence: CALGEPWLGETRKLIF. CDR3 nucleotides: TGTGCTCTTGGGGAACCCTGGCTGGGGGAGACGAGGAAACTCATCTTT.

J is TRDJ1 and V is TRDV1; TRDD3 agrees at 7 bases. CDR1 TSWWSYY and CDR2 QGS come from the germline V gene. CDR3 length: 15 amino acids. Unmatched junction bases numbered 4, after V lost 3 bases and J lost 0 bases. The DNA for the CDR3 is TGTGCTCTTGGGGAGCGACTGGGGTACACCGATAAACTCATCTTT. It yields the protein CALGERLGYTDKLIF.

The CDR3 reads CALGEPGAGGYEDTDKLIF. CDR3 nucleotides: TGTGCTCTTGGGGAACCCGGGGCTGGGGGATACGAAGACACCGATAAACTCATCTTT. The chain recombines TRDV1 with TRDJ1; 12 bases are a match to TRDD3. This CDR3 contains 19 residues. Trimming took 1 base from V and 0 from J; bases not matched to a gene: 9. The germline gives CDR1 TSWWSYY, CDR2 QGS.

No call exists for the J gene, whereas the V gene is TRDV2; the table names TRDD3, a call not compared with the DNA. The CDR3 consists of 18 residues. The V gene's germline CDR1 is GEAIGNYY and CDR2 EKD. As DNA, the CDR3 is TGTGCCTGTGACACCGCTACTGTGGAATGCTGGGACCCCCGACACATGTTTTTC. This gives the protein CACDTATVECWDPRHMFF.

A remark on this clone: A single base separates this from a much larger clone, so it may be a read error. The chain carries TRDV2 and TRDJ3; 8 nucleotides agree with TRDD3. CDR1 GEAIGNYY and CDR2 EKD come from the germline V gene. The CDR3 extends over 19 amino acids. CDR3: CACDTVLGASSWYTRQMFF. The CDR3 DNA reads TGTGCCTGTGACACCGTACTGGGGGCAAGCTCCTGGTACACCCGACAGATGTTTTTC.

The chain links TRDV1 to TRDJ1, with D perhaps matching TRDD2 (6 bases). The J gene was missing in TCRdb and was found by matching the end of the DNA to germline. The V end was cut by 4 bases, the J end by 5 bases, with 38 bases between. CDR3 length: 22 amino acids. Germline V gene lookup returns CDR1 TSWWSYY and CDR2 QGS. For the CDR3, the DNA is TGTGCTCTTGGGGCCGCCCTCTTCCTTACCCCATCAAACGCCGTTAAAGCAGATAAACTCATCTTT. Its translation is CALGAALFLTPSNAVKADKLIF.

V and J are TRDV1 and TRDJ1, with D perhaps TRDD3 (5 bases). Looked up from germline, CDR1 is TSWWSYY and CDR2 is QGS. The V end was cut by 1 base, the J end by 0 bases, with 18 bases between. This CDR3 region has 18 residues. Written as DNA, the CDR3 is TGTGCTCTTGGGGAACAAGGGGAGCTCCCGTGGTACACCGATAAACTCATCTTT. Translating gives CALGEQGELPWYTDKLIF.

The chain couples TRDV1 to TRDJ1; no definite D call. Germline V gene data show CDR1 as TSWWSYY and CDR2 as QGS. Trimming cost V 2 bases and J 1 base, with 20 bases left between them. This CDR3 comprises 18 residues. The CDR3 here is CALGEFPAGLRGTDKLIF. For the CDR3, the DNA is TGTGCTCTTGGGGAATTCCCCGCCGGTTTAAGGGGCACCGATAAACTCATCTTT.